This TCR beta chain is drawn from a study of blood T cell repertoires in COVID-19. At the level of the study: Both acute and convalescent COVID-19 samples were obtained from the United States, Italy and Spain. T cells, B-cell-depleted T cells, or PBMCs provided the cDNA or gDNA that served as material.

Germline values: CDR1 MNHNS, CDR2 SASEGT. V was cut by 3 bases and J by 2 bases, with 11 bases left in between. The CDR3 consists of 14 residues. In the original analysis: The assay estimated nucleated cells by amplifying reference gene primers. Repertoires were generated with immunoSEQ multiplex PCR, while TCRdb's copy carries only in-frame clones and drops some. V, J and clone size were drawn from that table, and D and trimming were deduced from the DNA. This table holds approximately 150,000 clones, around 81% found once. The chain couples TRBV6-1 to TRBJ2-7; D is unresolved. Sequencing was performed on peripheral blood. This clonotype was sampled from a human donor in a cohort sampled during active COVID-19. The CDR3 region is CASSEGERPYEQYF. Written as DNA, the CDR3 is TGTGCCAGCAGTGAGGGCGAACGGCCCTACGAGCAGTACTTC.